These 14 T cell receptor beta chains came from one sample sequenced in a study of response to subunit inactivated influenza vaccine. TCRdb re-analysed the RT-PCR reads in MiXCR, keeping a single row per CDR3 protein. Of approximately 250,000 distinct CDR3 sequences listed, 12% are singletons. The input for sequencing was non-naive T cells sorted from PBMCs, taken roughly 15 days before vaccination. All receptors come from a man aged 50-59 years who received an inactivated influenza vaccine.

This clonotype was seen a handful of times. The rearrangement uses TRBV3-1 and TRBJ2-7; D is undetermined. The ends were cut back, 4 bases at V and 3 bases at J, with 13 bases in the middle. The CDR3 is 14 residues long. Germline V gene sequence: CDR1 LGHDT, CDR2 YNNKEL (reference sequence). In DNA form, the CDR3 reads TGTGCCAGCAGCCCGGGTGGCCCAAGCTACGAGCAGTACTTC. Translated: CASSPGGPSYEQYF.

This clonotype was counted only a few times. The chain links TRBV4-1 to TRBJ2-5; D gene uncertain. Germline V gene lookup returns CDR1 MGHRA and CDR2 YSYEKL. V lost 0 bases and J lost 5, with 10 bases in between. The CDR3 loop spans 14 amino acids. CDR3 sequence (DNA): TGCGCCAGCAGCCAAGATCCTATCTTCGAGACCCAGTACTTC. This encodes CASSQDPIFETQYF.

Only a few counts were recorded for this clonotype. V and J are TRBV3-1 and TRBJ1-1, with D tentatively TRBD1 (5 bases). The germline gives CDR1 LGHDT, CDR2 YNNKEL (reference sequence). The length of the CDR3 is 15 residues. V lost 6 bases and J lost 1, with 15 bases in between. This chain's CDR3 is CASSLNSGGNTEAFF. The CDR3 bases are TGTGCCAGCAGTTTGAACTCTGGGGGGAACACTGAAGCTTTCTTT.

This clonotype was seen a single time. This chain connects TRBV27 to TRBJ2-7, with D possibly matching TRBD2 (5 bases). Per the germline V gene, CDR1 is MNHEY and CDR2 is SMNVEV (reference sequence). There are 15 residues in the CDR3. The V gene lost 6 bases and the J gene lost 5 bases, with 20 bases spanning the gap. CDR3 in DNA: TGTGCCAGCAGGGCCGCATTAAGTAGCGTCCACGAGCAGTACTTC. Its protein product is CASRAALSSVHEQYF.

This clonotype was seen a handful of times. The chain employs TRBV2 and TRBJ2-5; the match to TRBD2 covers 9 bases. Trimming removed 6 bases from V and 2 bases from J; junction bases left unmatched: 7. Germline assignment: CDR1 SNHLY and CDR2 FYNNEI. The length of the CDR3 is 15 residues. The CDR3 DNA reads TGTGCCAGCAGGCTGACTAGCGGAGGTCAAGAGACCCAGTACTTC. This translates into CASRLTSGGQETQYF. The complete variable domain, with remaining parts taken from reference TRBV2 and TRBJ2-5, reads EPEVTQTPSHQVTQMGQEVILRCVPISNHLYFYWYRQILGQKVEFLVSFYNNEISEKSEIFDDQFSVERPDGSNFTLKIRSTKLEDSAMYFCASRLTSGGQETQYFGPGTRLLVL.

Here the CDR3 DNA reads TGTGCCACCTCCGAAGGGGGCTATGGCTACACCTTC. This encodes CATSEGGYGYTF. V and J are TRBV12-3 or TRBV12-4 and TRBJ1-2, with a weak D call TRBD1 (6 bases). The length of the CDR3 is 12 residues. V was shortened by 10 bases and J by 4 bases, with 13 bases between the two germline ends.

This clonotype was seen a few times. The chain recombines TRBV24-1 with TRBJ1-5, with a tentative D call TRBD1 (6 bases). The CDR3 runs 16 residues. In germline, CDR1 is KGHDR, CDR2 SFDVKD. V lost 4 bases and J 5 bases, leaving 17 bases between the germline ends. CDR3 in amino acids: CATSDPGKGVDQPQHF. CDR3 nucleotide sequence: TGTGCCACCAGTGACCCTGGGAAGGGGGTGGATCAGCCCCAGCATTTT.

This clonotype has a handful of counts. The chain carries TRBV2 and TRBJ2-7; 8 bases match TRBD2. The V segment lost 4 bases and the J segment 2 bases; nucleotides outside the gene matches: 10. The CDR3 spans 16 residues. Germline CDR1 is SNHLY and CDR2 is FYNNEI. The CDR3 region is CASSGTGTSPTYEQYF. CDR3 DNA sequence: TGTGCCAGCAGTGGTACCGGGACTAGTCCGACCTACGAGCAGTACTTC.

This clonotype has ten or more counts. The rearrangement joins TRBV20-1 to TRBJ2-1; D is uncertain. With 5 bases removed from V and 6 bases from J, the gap between germline ends came to 14 bases. The length of the CDR3 is 13 residues. Germline CDR1 is DFQATT and CDR2 is SNEGSKA (reference sequence). This CDR3 reads CSAPRLVGNEQFF. In nucleotides, the CDR3 is TGCAGTGCTCCACGATTAGTAGGCAATGAGCAGTTCTTC.

This sequence joins TRBV6-5 and TRBJ2-7; 11 positions match TRBD2. This CDR3 has 18 residues. The trim removed 2 bases at V and 4 bases at J, leaving 13 bases unmatched. The germline V gene encodes CDR1 MNHEY and CDR2 SVGAGI. CDR3 amino acids: CASSYRISIAGGPYEQYF. The CDR3 nucleotides read TGTGCCAGCAGTTACCGGATATCAATAGCGGGAGGGCCGTACGAGCAGTACTTC.

The CDR3 is CAIMSSYEQYF. As DNA, the CDR3 is TGTGCCATCATGTCGTCCTACGAGCAGTACTTC. This chain links TRBV6-6 with TRBJ2-7, with D unresolved. The CDR3 is 11 residues long. Germline CDR1 is MNHNY and CDR2 is SVGAGI (reference sequence). The V end lost 10 bases, the J end lost 1 base, and 8 bases lay between the germline ends.

V usage is TRBV7-6 and J usage is TRBJ2-7; no clear D. Trimming cost V 1 base and J 3 bases, with 7 bases left between them. This CDR3 region has 13 residues. Germline CDR1 reads SGHVS; CDR2 reads FNYEAQ. CDR3 loop: CASSLGLSYEQYF. DNA of the CDR3: TGTGCCAGCAGCTTAGGCCTCAGCTACGAGCAGTACTTC.

This chain joins TRBV6-1 and TRBJ2-1, with 8 bases matching TRBD2. This CDR3 spans 15 amino acids. The germline CDR1 and CDR2 sequences are MNHNS and SASEGT. J was trimmed by 6 bases and V by 6 bases; bases with no gene match: 10. CDR3 nucleotide sequence: TGTGCCAGCAGCAAGCCGGGACTAGGTCTCAATGAGCAGTTCTTC. Translation: CASSKPGLGLNEQFF.

DNA of the CDR3: TGTGCCAGCTCACCCTATAGCGGGGGCAATGAGCAGTTCTTC. It yields the protein CASSPYSGGNEQFF. The chain has TRBV18 and TRBJ2-1; 9 nucleotides match TRBD2. Unmatched junction bases numbered 3, after V lost 3 bases and J lost 6 bases. Germline assignment: CDR1 KGHSH and CDR2 LQKENI. The CDR3 totals 14 residues.